The following is a TCR beta chain sequence with its context. TCRdb's copy holds only in-frame clones and misses some; the assay was immunoSEQ multiplex PCR. Here the sample spans about 80,000 clones, about 94% being singletons. Germline lookup yields CDR1 MNHEY and CDR2 SMNVEV (reference sequence). The CDR3 is 15 amino acids. The junction had 2 bases not matched to a gene; V was cut back by 2 bases and J by 4 bases. The sample belongs to a study of human versus mouse CDR3 diversity and MHC coevolution. The V and J genes are TRBV27 and TRBJ2-5; 12 bases match TRBD2. Sequenced input: naive CD4+ T cells from blood. The subset: CD45RO-negative CD62L-positive naive CD4 T cells. This TCR was recovered from a person aged 25 to 69 in good health. The CDR3 DNA sequence: TGTGCCAGCAGTTTAAGACTAGCGGGAGTAGAGACCCAGTACTTC. Protein: CASSLRLAGVETQYF.